Given below is one TCR beta chain in context. The V segment lost 6 bases and the J segment 5 bases; nucleotides outside the gene matches: 8. The CDR3 consists of 16 residues. CDR1 and CDR2 from the germline V gene are KGHDR and SFDVKD. For TCRbeta, the library was prepared with unique molecular identifiers. TCRdb passed the PCR reads through MiXCR, listing each CDR3 protein once. The sample lists about 360,000 distinct CDR3 sequences; about 14% were seen once. The data are from a study of T-cell reconstitution after alpha-beta-depleted transplantation in children. The sequence was obtained from a human donor who donated a stem cell graft to a child with Fanconi anemia. The sample was PBMCs, taken from the stem cell graft. The chain links TRBV24-1 to TRBJ2-5, with TRBD2 matching over 13 bases. CDR3: CATSPTSGGSDETQYF. The CDR3 DNA reads as TGTGCCACCAGTCCGACTAGCGGGGGGTCCGATGAGACCCAGTACTTC.